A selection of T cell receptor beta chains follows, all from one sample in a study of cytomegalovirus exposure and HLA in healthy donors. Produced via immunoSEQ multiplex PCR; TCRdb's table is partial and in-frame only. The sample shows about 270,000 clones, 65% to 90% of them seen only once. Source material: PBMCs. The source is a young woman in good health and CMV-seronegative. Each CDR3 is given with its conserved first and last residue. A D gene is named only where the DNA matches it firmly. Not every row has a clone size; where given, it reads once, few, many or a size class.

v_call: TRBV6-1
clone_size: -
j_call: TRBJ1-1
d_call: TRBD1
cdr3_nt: TGTGCCAGCAGTCCACAGGGGTCATGGACTGAAGCTTTCTTT
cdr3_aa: CASSPQGSWTEAFF

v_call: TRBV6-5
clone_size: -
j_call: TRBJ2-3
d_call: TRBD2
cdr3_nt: TGTGCCAGCAGGAAACTAGCGGGAGGCACAGATACGCAGTATTTT
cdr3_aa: CASRKLAGGTDTQYF

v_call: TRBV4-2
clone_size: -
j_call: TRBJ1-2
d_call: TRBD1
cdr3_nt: TGTGCCAGCAGCCAACCGGGACAGACACTTGGCTACACCTTC
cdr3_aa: CASSQPGQTLGYTF

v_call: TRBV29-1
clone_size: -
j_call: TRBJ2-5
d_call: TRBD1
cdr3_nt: TGCAGCCAGGGACAGTCCGAGAGGGCCCAGTACTTC
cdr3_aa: CSQGQSERAQYF

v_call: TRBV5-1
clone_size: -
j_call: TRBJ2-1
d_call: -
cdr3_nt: TGCGCCAGCAGCTCCCAAGGGGGGGGCAATGAGCAGTTCTTC
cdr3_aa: CASSSQGGGNEQFF

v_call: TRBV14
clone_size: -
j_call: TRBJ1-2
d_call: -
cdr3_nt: TGTGCCAGCAGCTTCTCAGGGACATACCGAAACTATGGCTACACCTTC
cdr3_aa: CASSFSGTYRNYGYTF

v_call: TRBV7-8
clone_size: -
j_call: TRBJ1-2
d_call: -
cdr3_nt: TGTGCCAGCAGCTTAGACGGGAGACCCTATGGCTACACCTTC
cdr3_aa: CASSLDGRPYGYTF

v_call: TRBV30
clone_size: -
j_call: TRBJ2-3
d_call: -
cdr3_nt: TGTGCCTGGAGGGGACACTCACGCACAGATACGCAGTATTTT
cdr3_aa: CAWRGHSRTDTQYF

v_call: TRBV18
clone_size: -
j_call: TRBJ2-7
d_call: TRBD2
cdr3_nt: TGTGCCAGCTCTCAGACTAGCGGGAGACCCTACGAGCAGTACTTC
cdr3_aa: CASSQTSGRPYEQYF

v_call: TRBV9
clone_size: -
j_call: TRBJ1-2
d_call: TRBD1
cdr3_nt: TGTGCCAGCACCCGGACAGGGGGCTACACCTTC
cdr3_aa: CASTRTGGYTF

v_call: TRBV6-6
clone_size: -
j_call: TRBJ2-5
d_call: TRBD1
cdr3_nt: TGTGCCAGCAGTTTCGGACAGGCACAAGAGACCCAGTACTTC
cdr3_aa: CASSFGQAQETQYF

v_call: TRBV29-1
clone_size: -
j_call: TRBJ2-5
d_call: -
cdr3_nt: TGCAGCGTTCTCCTGACAGTACAAGAGACCCAGTACTTC
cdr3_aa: CSVLLTVQETQYF

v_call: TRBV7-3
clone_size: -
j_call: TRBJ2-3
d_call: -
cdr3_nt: TGTGCCAGCAGCTTGACTTTGGGTACGCAGTATTTT
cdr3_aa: CASSLTLGTQYF

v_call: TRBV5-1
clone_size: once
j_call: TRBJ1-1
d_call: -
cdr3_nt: TGCGCCAGCAGCTTGGAGGTTCTAGGCGGCAACACTGAAGCTTTCTTT
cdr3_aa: CASSLEVLGGNTEAFF

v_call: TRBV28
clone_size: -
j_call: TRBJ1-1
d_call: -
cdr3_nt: TGTGCCAGCTTCATAACGGGGGTTTCGAACACTGAAGCTTTCTTT
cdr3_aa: CASFITGVSNTEAFF

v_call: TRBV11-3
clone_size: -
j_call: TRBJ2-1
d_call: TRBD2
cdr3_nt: TGTGCCAGCAAAGGACTAGCGGGAAAGACCTACAATGAGCAGTTCTTC
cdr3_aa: CASKGLAGKTYNEQFF